This T cell receptor beta chain was documented in a study of blood T cell repertoires in COVID-19. Study-wide background: PBMCs, B-cell-depleted T cells, or T cells were the source of the cDNA or gDNA that made up the material.

The authors' processing: By means of reference gene primer amplification, nucleated cell counts were estimated. TCRdb's copy holds only in-frame clones and misses some; the assay was immunoSEQ multiplex PCR. V and J calls and clone size follow that table, whereas D and trimming were derived from the DNA. This table holds roughly 40,000 clones, approximately 73% found once. Trimming cost V 5 bases and J 2 bases, with 14 bases left between them. Germline values: CDR1 MNHEY, CDR2 SVGEGT. The length of the CDR3 is 15 residues. J is TRBJ2-3 and V is TRBV6-2 or TRBV6-3; D uncertain. Input material: peripheral blood. The source of this sequence is an older man with acute or convalescent COVID-19. The CDR3 here is CASSPVGSSTDTQYF. In DNA, the CDR3 is TGTGCCAGCAGTCCGGTCGGTAGCTCCACAGATACGCAGTATTTT.